This TCR beta chain originates from a study of OX40 agonist ivuxolimab in advanced cancers. Turning to the study itself: Dose-escalation patients had hepatocellular carcinoma, melanoma, renal cell or head and neck cancer.

J was trimmed by 2 bases and V by 4 bases; bases with no gene match: 8. This CDR3 has 15 amino acids. Germline CDR1 SGDLS, CDR2 YYNGEE. Researchers took blood at baseline, on cycle 4 day 1, and on cycle 7 day 1. The table came from immunoSEQ multiplex PCR; TCRdb's copy has only in-frame clones and leaves some out. The sample lists approximately 10,000 clones, approximately 76% seen once, with roughly 29% in the top ten. Concerning this clone: Its matching antigen is unknown.

Study-wide findings and caveats: Some nonresponders likewise displayed low normalized T-cell clonal expansion. Patients who responded partially at 0.1-3.0 mg/kg showed clonal expansion ranking among the lowest.

The sample here was CD4+ or CD8+ T cells sorted from blood, taken in a trial of the OX40 agonist ivuxolimab. The sequence derives from an adult with an advanced solid tumor such as melanoma, head and neck, liver or kidney cancer. This chain uses TRBV9 with TRBJ1-1; 7 bases fit TRBD1. CDR3 in amino acids: CASSPPGGGNTEAFF. The CDR3 DNA sequence: TGTGCCAGCAGCCCCCCCGGAGGGGGCAACACTGAAGCTTTCTTT.